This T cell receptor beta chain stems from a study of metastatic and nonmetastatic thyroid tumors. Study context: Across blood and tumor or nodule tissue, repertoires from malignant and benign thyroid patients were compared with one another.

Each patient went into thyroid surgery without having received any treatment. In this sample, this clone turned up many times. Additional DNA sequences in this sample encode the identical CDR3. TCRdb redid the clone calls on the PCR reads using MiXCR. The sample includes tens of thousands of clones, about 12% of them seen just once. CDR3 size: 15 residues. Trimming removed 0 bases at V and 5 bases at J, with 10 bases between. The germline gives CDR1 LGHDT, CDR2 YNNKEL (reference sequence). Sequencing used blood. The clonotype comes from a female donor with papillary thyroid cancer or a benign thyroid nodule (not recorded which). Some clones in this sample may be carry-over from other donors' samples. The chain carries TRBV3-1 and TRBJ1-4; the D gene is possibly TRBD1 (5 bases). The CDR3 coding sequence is TGTGCCAGCAGCCAAGACCGGGACGGCAATGAAAAACTGTTTTTT. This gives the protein CASSQDRDGNEKLFF. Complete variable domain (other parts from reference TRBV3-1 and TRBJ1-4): DTAVSQTPKYLVTQMGNDKSIKCEQNLGHDTMYWYKQDSKKFLKIMFSYNNKELIINETVPNRFSPKSPDKAHLNLHINSLELGDSAVYFCASSQDRDGNEKLFFGSGTQLSVL.